Each of the 10 T cell receptor beta chains below was sequenced from the same sample in a study of cytomegalovirus exposure and HLA in healthy donors. Using immunoSEQ multiplex PCR, the repertoire was profiled, and TCRdb retains in-frame clones only, with some absent. The table has roughly 260,000 clones, around nine tenths seen once. The source material was PBMCs. The receptors shown here come from a man younger than 35 in good health and CMV-seronegative.

The chain combines TRBV10-3 with TRBJ2-5; TRBD2 agrees at 8 bases. The CDR3 sequence is 14 residues long. Trimming at V came to 7 bases and at J to 5 bases, leaving 9 bases not matched to a gene. CDR1 is ENHRY and CDR2 is SYGVKD in the germline V gene. The CDR3 spells CAITSGGPGETQYF. DNA of the CDR3: TGTGCCATCACCTCGGGGGGGCCTGGGGAGACCCAGTACTTC.

This chain links TRBV6-5 with TRBJ1-1; 7 bases agree with TRBD1. Trimming cost V 6 bases and J 6 bases; bases outside gene matches: 1. This CDR3 has 11 residues. Germline V gene sequence: CDR1 MNHEY, CDR2 SVGAGI. In DNA form, the CDR3 reads TGTGCCAGCAGACAGGGGCCTGAAGCTTTCTTT. Its protein product is CASRQGPEAFF.

The V call is TRBV27, the J call TRBJ2-6, with 9 bases fitting TRBD1. Unmatched junction bases numbered 9, after V lost 5 bases and J lost 1 base. The CDR3 loop spans 18 amino acids. Germline loops: CDR1 MNHEY, CDR2 SMNVEV (reference sequence). CDR3 region: CASSKDRGAWSGANVLTF. In DNA, the CDR3 is TGTGCCAGCAGTAAGGACAGGGGCGCTTGGTCTGGGGCCAACGTCCTGACTTTC.

The rearrangement links TRBV6-5 to TRBJ1-1, with D possibly matching TRBD1 (6 bases). Between the trimmed V and J ends, which lost 5 bases and 8 bases, there was a span of 18 bases. The germline CDR1 and CDR2 sequences are MNHEY and SVGAGI. There are 14 residues in the CDR3. The CDR3 reads CASSRRSWTEEAFF. The CDR3 coding sequence is TGTGCCAGCAGTCGGAGGTCGTGGACAGAAGAAGCTTTCTTT.

The CDR3 protein is CASSLIGSGYTF. The CDR3 bases are TGTGCCAGCAGTTTAATCGGTTCGGGCTACACCTTC. V usage is TRBV28 and J usage is TRBJ1-2; D is uncertain. Germline CDR1 MDHEN, CDR2 SYDVKM. The V and J ends lost 2 bases and 8 bases respectively, with 9 bases between them. The CDR3 loop spans 12 amino acids.

This clone appeared once. CDR3 amino acids: CASSLASGVYEQYF. CDR3 coding DNA: TGTGCCAGCAGCTTAGCTTCGGGAGTCTACGAGCAGTACTTC. V is TRBV7-2 and J is TRBJ2-7, with D maybe TRBD2 (6 bases). Trimming shortened V by 0 bases and J by 3 bases, and 9 bases separated the two germline ends. Germline V lookup: CDR1 SGHTA, CDR2 FQGNSA. The CDR3 consists of 14 residues.

The chain recombines TRBV27 with TRBJ1-1, with D possibly matching TRBD1 (6 bases). CDR1 and CDR2 from the germline V gene are MNHEY and SMNVEV (reference sequence). V was cut by 6 bases and J by 3 bases, with 11 bases left in between. CDR3 length equals 13 residues. As DNA, the CDR3 is TGTGCCAGCAGCCTTGGACAGTACACTGAAGCTTTCTTT. It codes for CASSLGQYTEAFF.

The chain joins TRBV7-2 to TRBJ1-5; D is possibly TRBD1 (6 bases). CDR1 SGHTA and CDR2 FQGNSA come from the germline V gene. This CDR3 is 15 amino acids long. Trimming took 5 bases from V and 6 from J, leaving 17 bases between them. The CDR3 DNA reads as TGTGCCAGCAGCCCGGCAGGGGCTAGTGGTCAGCCCCAGCATTTT. Residues: CASSPAGASGQPQHF.

The rearrangement links TRBV27 to TRBJ1-2; D is possibly TRBD1 (6 bases). The germline V gene has CDR1 MNHEY and CDR2 SMNVEV (reference sequence). There are 13 residues in the CDR3. Trimming shortened V by 6 bases and J by 2 bases, and 10 bases separated the two germline ends. The CDR3 coding sequence is TGTGCCAGCAGACCCCAGGGGAACTATGGCTACACCTTC. This codes for CASRPQGNYGYTF.

This clone was seen only once. This rearrangement joins TRBV2 to TRBJ2-7, with TRBD2 matching 7 bases. Germline CDR1 is SNHLY and CDR2 is FYNNEI. This CDR3 has 14 residues. V lost 2 bases and J lost 3; bases outside the gene matches: 4. The CDR3 DNA is TGTGCCAGCAGTGAACAGCGGGGTAACTACGAGCAGTACTTC. Its protein product is CASSEQRGNYEQYF.